A single sample is the source of the 19 T cell receptor beta chains below, sequenced in a study of blood T cell repertoires in COVID-19. The data were produced by immunoSEQ multiplex PCR, yet TCRdb's version contains in-frame clones alone and is incomplete. This sample carries some 110,000 clones, 70% to 75% of them seen once, and the ten largest clones take around 6%. Sequencing was carried out using peripheral blood. Every receptor here comes from a man aged 80 or over with COVID-19, enrolled during active disease.

Here the CDR3 DNA reads TGCGCCAGCAGTCAATCGCCCAGAGGGGAACTAGCGGGAGGACGCTACAATGAGCAGTTCTTC. Protein sequence: CASSQSPRGELAGGRYNEQFF. The chain carries TRBV23-1 and TRBJ2-1, with 12 bases identical to TRBD2. TRBV23-1 is classed as an ORF, of uncertain function. V lost 0 bases to trimming and J lost 3 bases; unmatched junction nucleotides: 15. The CDR3 loop spans 21 amino acids.

This clone was counted once. The chain couples TRBV5-6 to TRBJ2-1; no clear D. CDR1 is SGHDT, CDR2 YYEEEE, per germline. The CDR3 loop spans 15 amino acids. Between the trimmed V and J ends, which lost 2 bases and 3 bases, there was a span of 12 bases. CDR3 bases: TGTGCCAGCAGCTTTCCCCCGTCACTCTACAATGAGCAGTTCTTC. Amino acids: CASSFPPSLYNEQFF.

This chain uses TRBV3-1 (or the pseudogene TRBV3-2) with TRBJ1-2; 7 nucleotides line up with TRBD1. Trimming at V came to 4 bases and at J to 2 bases, leaving 4 bases not matched to a gene. The CDR3 has 14 residues. Per germline, CDR1 LGHDT and CDR2 YNNKEL (reference sequence). The CDR3 DNA reads as TGTGCCAGCAGCCGCCTGACAGGGAACTATGGCTACACCTTC. It translates to CASSRLTGNYGYTF.

This sequence joins TRBV4-3 and TRBJ2-7; D call uncertain. CDR1 LGHNA and CDR2 YSLEER come from the germline V gene. CDR3 length equals 14 residues. Trimming took 0 bases from V and 1 from J, leaving 7 bases between them. In nucleotides, the CDR3 is TGCGCCAGCAGCCAAGATCCAGGTTCCTACGAGCAGTACTTC. This codes for CASSQDPGSYEQYF.

V and J are TRBV7-9 and TRBJ1-6, with D unclear. V lost 5 bases to trimming and J lost 4 bases, with 15 bases between them. Germline loops: CDR1 SEHNR, CDR2 FQNEAQ (reference sequence). CDR3 length equals 16 residues. DNA for the CDR3: TGTGCCAGCAGCCAAACAGAAGTCGGATATAATTCACCCCTCCACTTT. As protein: CASSQTEVGYNSPLHF. The full variable domain, completed using reference TRBV7-9 and TRBJ1-6, is DTGVSQNPRHKITKRGQNVTFRCDPISEHNRLYWYRQTLGQGPEFLTYFQNEAQLEKSRLLSDRFSAERPKGSFSTLEIQRTEQGDSAMYLCASSQTEVGYNSPLHFGNGTRLTVT.

This clone was counted a few times. The chain has TRBV20-1 and TRBJ2-7, with D perhaps matching TRBD2 (5 bases). CDR1 is DFQATT and CDR2 is SNEGSKA in the germline V gene (reference sequence). This CDR3 has 14 residues. Trimming removed 3 bases from V and 2 bases from J, with 14 bases in between. CDR3 sequence: CSASLGAWAYEQYF. CDR3 nucleotide sequence: TGCAGTGCTAGTCTGGGAGCGTGGGCCTACGAGCAGTACTTC.

This clone has only a few counts. The genes are TRBV10-3 and TRBJ1-4; 8 bases align to TRBD1. V trimming: 5 bases; J trimming: 8 bases; junction bases outside the gene matches: 10. The CDR3 runs to 15 residues. Per the germline V gene, CDR1 is ENHRY and CDR2 is SYGVKD. DNA of the CDR3: TGTGCCATCAGTAGCTCAGGGGGCGCAGGAGAAAAACTGTTTTTT. Translating gives CAISSSGGAGEKLFF.

This chain joins TRBV2 and TRBJ1-1, with unresolved D. Trimming took 4 bases from V and 0 from J, leaving 6 bases between them. From germline, CDR1 is SNHLY and CDR2 FYNNEI. CDR3 length: 13 amino acids. CDR3 sequence reads: CASSGEMNTEAFF. CDR3 nucleotide sequence: TGTGCCAGCAGTGGAGAGATGAACACTGAAGCTTTCTTT.

The sample holds one count of this clone. The V gene is TRBV7-9, the J gene TRBJ1-3; 10 bases are shared with TRBD1. Trimming took 3 bases from V and 2 from J; bases not matched to a gene: 4. This CDR3 comprises 16 residues. Germline assignment: CDR1 SEHNR and CDR2 FQNEAQ (reference sequence). The CDR3 protein is CASSFSGQGAGNTIYF. Here the CDR3 DNA reads TGTGCCAGCAGCTTCTCAGGACAGGGGGCTGGAAACACCATATATTTT.

This clone was seen a single time. V usage is TRBV4-1 and J usage is TRBJ1-2, with 10 bases identical to TRBD1. The V gene end was trimmed by 3 bases and the J gene end by 7 bases; junction bases not matched to a gene: 8. The CDR3 contains 15 residues. Germline values: CDR1 MGHRA, CDR2 YSYEKL. Here the CDR3 reads CASSQVGQGKPGYTF. The CDR3, as DNA: TGCGCCAGCAGCCAGGTGGGACAGGGGAAACCTGGCTACACCTTC.

This clone was observed a handful of times. The gene calls are TRBV28 and TRBJ2-7; 9 nucleotides match TRBD2. V lost 5 bases to trimming and J lost 4 bases; unmatched junction nucleotides: 9. The CDR3 is made up of 15 amino acids. The germline V gene has CDR1 MDHEN and CDR2 SYDVKM. The CDR3 here is CASSPGELAGYEQYF. The CDR3 nucleotides read TGTGCCAGCAGTCCCGGGGAGCTAGCGGGGTACGAGCAGTACTTC.

The rearrangement joins TRBV7-9 to TRBJ2-1; TRBD2 matches 9 bases. V was pared by 4 bases and J by 2 bases, with 0 bases of the junction left unmatched. In germline, CDR1 is SEHNR, CDR2 FQNEAQ (reference sequence). The CDR3 is made up of 14 amino acids. The CDR3 region is CASSSSGAYNEQFF. CDR3 coding DNA: TGTGCCAGCAGCTCTAGCGGGGCCTACAATGAGCAGTTCTTC.

In DNA form, the CDR3 reads TGTGCCAGCAGCGACCTGACAGGCGGGTATAATTCACCCCTCCACTTT. It is translated as CASSDLTGGYNSPLHF. This chain joins TRBV9 and TRBJ1-6, with D maybe TRBD1 (6 bases). Germline CDR1 SGDLS, CDR2 YYNGEE. Trimming left V 3 bases short and J 4 bases short, with 14 bases between. CDR3 length: 16 amino acids.

This chain uses TRBV4-1 with TRBJ2-1; 12 bases agree with TRBD2. CDR3 length: 16 amino acids. The V and J ends lost 3 bases and 7 bases, in that order; junction bases with no gene match: 7. The germline V gene encodes CDR1 MGHRA and CDR2 YSYEKL. The CDR3, as DNA: TGCGCCAGCAGCCAGGCTTCCGGACTAGCGGGAAATGAGCAGTTCTTC. It is translated as CASSQASGLAGNEQFF.

The chain is built from TRBV7-9 and TRBJ2-1; 7 bases fit TRBD2. This CDR3 region has 14 residues. The junction had 9 bases not matched to a gene; V was cut back by 5 bases and J by 8 bases. Germline V lookup: CDR1 SEHNR, CDR2 FQNEAQ (reference sequence). The CDR3 here is CASSPGTIKDEQFF. CDR3 nucleotides: TGTGCCAGCAGCCCCGGGACTATTAAGGATGAGCAGTTCTTC.

The rearrangement joins TRBV9 to TRBJ2-1; 10 bases fit TRBD2. Germline values: CDR1 SGDLS, CDR2 YYNGEE. The trim removed 5 bases at V and 15 bases at J, leaving 14 bases unmatched. This CDR3 is 14 amino acids long. The CDR3 coding sequence is TGTGCCAGCAGTCCTTCGGGACTAGCGTCCGAATCGTTCTTC. Residues: CASSPSGLASESFF.

The J gene is TRBJ1-2, the V gene TRBV2, with 10 bases matching TRBD1. The V gene end was trimmed by 6 bases and the J gene end by 4 bases; junction bases not matched to a gene: 5. The germline gives CDR1 SNHLY, CDR2 FYNNEI. CDR3 length equals 14 residues. The CDR3 region is CASRGQGPFYGYTF. The DNA of the CDR3 is TGTGCCAGCAGGGGACAGGGGCCCTTCTATGGCTACACCTTC.

The chain joins TRBV10-1 to TRBJ2-4, with 7 bases lining up with TRBD1. With 4 bases clipped from V and 5 bases from J, the junction kept 5 bases outside the gene matches. The CDR3 has 14 amino acids. The germline V gene has CDR1 WNHNN and CDR2 SYGVQD (reference sequence). This CDR3 is CASSGGQQQNIQYF. For the CDR3, the DNA is TGCGCCAGCAGTGGGGGACAGCAACAAAACATTCAGTACTTC.

CDR3 sequence reads: CAISEATGTGDSPLHF. CDR3 nucleotide sequence: TGTGCCATCAGTGAGGCGACCGGGACAGGAGATTCACCCCTCCACTTT. The gene calls are TRBV10-3 and TRBJ1-6; 8 bases are shared with TRBD1. This CDR3 is 16 amino acids long. The trim removed 2 bases at V and 8 bases at J, leaving 8 bases unmatched. The germline CDR1 and CDR2 sequences are ENHRY and SYGVKD.